This TCR beta chain was captured in a study of T-cell reconstitution after alpha-beta-depleted transplantation in children. Study-level findings and limits: Reported findings indicate that, about two months after transplant, alpha-beta T cells came from several hundred expanded clones, which were derived from non-depleted graft cells. Surviving recipient T cells and thymic progenitors produced the high day-60 TCRbeta diversity seen in some patients. At the one-year point after transplant, T-cell counts and TCRbeta diversity were found to come mostly from T cells that had been newly produced.

Construction of the TCRbeta library involved unique molecular identifiers. TCRdb reprocessed the PCR reads via MiXCR and lists one record per CDR3 protein. The sample lists approximately 250,000 distinct CDR3 sequences, 25% occurring once. This clonotype was picked up many times. The antigen remains undetermined. V gave up 9 bases and J gave up 2 bases; unmatched junction bases: 15. Germline V gene lookup returns CDR1 MGHDK and CDR2 SYGVNS. The CDR3 length is 16 residues. Here the sequenced sample was PBMCs, taken before TCRalphabeta/CD19-depleted stem cell transplant. This receptor was obtained from a girl aged 2-9 years with Fanconi anemia, due to receive a stem cell transplant. The chain is built from TRBV25-1 and TRBJ2-7; 8 bases are a match to TRBD1. CDR3 sequence: CARNGGQVRMAYEQYF. The DNA for the CDR3 is TGTGCCAGGAACGGGGGACAGGTAAGGATGGCCTACGAGCAGTACTTC.